This T cell receptor (beta chain) comes out of a study of cytomegalovirus exposure and HLA in healthy donors. About the study: Early release data held 80 million to 100 million unique TCRs from HLA-typed donors. The study, taken as a whole, reports: Reportedly, TCR beta sequences accurately predicted HLA-A and HLA-B alleles in most subjects. In vitro assays verified that three CMV-associated chains recognized CMV antigens specifically.

Per the germline V gene, CDR1 is SGDLS and CDR2 is YYNGEE. The germline V and J ends were trimmed by 0 bases and 2 bases, with 10 bases remaining between them. This CDR3 region has 15 residues. To note about this clone: Its antigen is as yet unknown.

The PCR had 60 Vbeta and 13 Jbeta primers. Libraries were prepared by immunoSEQ multiplex PCR; TCRdb keeps only in-frame clonotypes and omits some of them. The data show about 190,000 clones, with roughly 80% seen just once and roughly 1.5% held by the top ten. The sample was PBMCs. This clonotype was obtained from a woman aged 18-35 years in good health and CMV-seronegative. This chain uses TRBV9 with TRBJ2-3; maybe TRBD2 (5 bases). The CDR3 coding sequence is TGTGCCAGCAGCGTAGCGCCGGGGTCCACAGATACGCAGTATTTT. This sequence encodes CASSVAPGSTDTQYF. The full variable domain, rest sourced from reference TRBV9 and TRBJ2-3, is DSGVTQTPKHLITATGQRVTLRCSPRSGDLSVYWYQQSLDQGLQFLIQYYNGEERAKGNILERFSAQQFPDLHSELNLSSLELGDSALYFCASSVAPGSTDTQYFGPGTRLTVL.